This entry features one T cell receptor beta chain sequence. Its antigen is not known. The source of the sample is a study of blood T cells in healthy people across ages. Study background: Template switching caught about one barcoded beta molecule for each two T cells.

V was pared by 6 bases and J by 4 bases, with 11 bases of the junction left unmatched. The CDR3 totals 15 residues. Study-level results: The study found more naive CD4+ cells and higher diversity in long-lived than aged donors.

Collection of approximately 9.3 milliliters of peripheral blood was performed for each donor. Together with a sample-barcoded 5' primer, a J-beta primer mix was included in a second PCR lasting roughly 6 to 12 cycles. No fewer than 3 million CDR3-containing paired-end reads came from each sample. TCRdb processed the 5' RACE reads anew with MiXCR; each CDR3 protein has one entry. The sample includes about 780,000 distinct CDR3 sequences, around 25% seen only once; the top ten take roughly 3.1%. This sample was shared with a second study, whose subject was T cells of mothers and their children.

The sequenced sample consisted of blood. The gene calls are TRBV12-3 or TRBV12-4 and TRBJ2-5, with 7 bases aligning to TRBD1. The origin of this receptor is a boy aged 5-17 years in good health. CDR3 sequence (DNA): TGTGCCAGCAGAATTACACAGGGGTTGGGAGAGACCCAGTACTTC. It translates to CASRITQGLGETQYF.